These T cell receptor beta chains were read from a single sample in a study of identical twins. Via MiXCR, TCRdb re-called the 5' RACE reads, giving one row per CDR3 protein. The sample consists of roughly 570,000 distinct CDR3 sequences, nearly 10% of them appearing once. This sample also appeared in a second study, on yellow fever vaccine responses in identical twins.

The material sequenced was PBMCs. These receptors were taken from a woman aged 18-29 years in good health. CDR3s include the opening cysteine and the closing phenylalanine or tryptophan. The order of the fields is clone size, D gene, CDR3 length, J gene, V gene, CDR3 protein, CDR3 DNA. D genes are given only for firm matches. Clone size is shown for a subset of rows, as once, few, many or a class of expanded clone.

clone size: -
D gene: TRBD1
CDR3 length: 14
J gene: TRBJ2-1
V gene: TRBV7-8
CDR3 protein: CASSTGESYNEQFF
CDR3 DNA: TGTGCCAGCAGTACAGGGGAGTCCTACAATGAGCAGTTCTTC

clone size: -
D gene: TRBD1
CDR3 length: 15
J gene: TRBJ1-5
V gene: TRBV11-2
CDR3 protein: CASSQTGLGNQPQHF
CDR3 DNA: TGTGCCAGCAGCCAGACAGGGTTGGGCAATCAGCCCCAGCATTTT

clone size: few
D gene: -
CDR3 length: 15
J gene: TRBJ2-1
V gene: TRBV27
CDR3 protein: CASSPGRGPGRVQFF
CDR3 DNA: TGTGCCAGCAGCCCCGGGAGAGGGCCGGGTAGGGTGCAGTTCTTC

clone size: few
D gene: TRBD2
CDR3 length: 20
J gene: TRBJ2-3
V gene: TRBV11-2
CDR3 protein: CASSFWTSGGLGLSTDTQYF
CDR3 DNA: TGTGCCAGCAGCTTCTGGACTAGCGGGGGCCTAGGACTCAGCACAGATACGCAGTATTTT

clone size: -
D gene: -
CDR3 length: 12
J gene: TRBJ2-2
V gene: TRBV6-6
CDR3 protein: CASSSGPSGLFF
CDR3 DNA: TGTGCCAGCAGTTCGGGGCCAAGTGGGCTGTTTTTT

clone size: many
D gene: -
CDR3 length: 14
J gene: TRBJ2-1
V gene: TRBV6-5
CDR3 protein: CASSYSTRTGEQFF
CDR3 DNA: TGTGCCAGCAGTTACTCGACTAGAACGGGCGAGCAGTTCTTC

clone size: many
D gene: -
CDR3 length: 19
J gene: TRBJ2-3
V gene: TRBV6-5
CDR3 protein: CASSYSLGRFHYTTDTQYF
CDR3 DNA: TGTGCCAGCAGTTACTCGCTTGGGCGGTTCCACTACACCACAGATACGCAGTATTTT

clone size: many
D gene: -
CDR3 length: 13
J gene: TRBJ2-3
V gene: TRBV7-2
CDR3 protein: CASSANRADTQYF
CDR3 DNA: TGTGCCAGCAGCGCCAATCGGGCAGATACGCAGTATTTT

clone size: -
D gene: TRBD1
CDR3 length: 16
J gene: TRBJ2-1
V gene: TRBV20-1
CDR3 protein: CSARSFGTGGKYEQFF
CDR3 DNA: TGCAGTGCTAGATCTTTCGGGACAGGGGGCAAGTATGAGCAGTTCTTC

clone size: -
D gene: -
CDR3 length: 15
J gene: TRBJ1-1
V gene: TRBV29-1
CDR3 protein: CSVEIGAGWNTEAFF
CDR3 DNA: TGCAGCGTTGAAATAGGGGCAGGGTGGAACACTGAAGCTTTCTTT

clone size: many
D gene: TRBD1
CDR3 length: 16
J gene: TRBJ2-1
V gene: TRBV7-8
CDR3 protein: CASSPRDRSSYNEQFF
CDR3 DNA: TGTGCCAGCAGCCCCAGGGACAGAAGCTCCTACAATGAGCAGTTCTTC

clone size: few
D gene: -
CDR3 length: 13
J gene: TRBJ1-2
V gene: TRBV12-3/TRBV12-4
CDR3 protein: CASSLGAGKGYTF
CDR3 DNA: TGTGCCAGCAGTTTAGGGGCAGGGAAAGGCTACACCTTC

clone size: -
D gene: -
CDR3 length: 15
J gene: TRBJ1-1
V gene: TRBV6-5
CDR3 protein: CASSYDRNMNTEAFF
CDR3 DNA: TGTGCCAGCAGTTACGATAGGAACATGAACACTGAAGCTTTCTTT

clone size: -
D gene: -
CDR3 length: 13
J gene: TRBJ1-5
V gene: TRBV7-2
CDR3 protein: CASSLGQTSPQHF
CDR3 DNA: TGTGCCAGCAGCTTAGGACAGACCTCGCCCCAGCATTTT

clone size: few
D gene: TRBD2
CDR3 length: 14
J gene: TRBJ2-7
V gene: TRBV10-3
CDR3 protein: CAISGTGGTYEQYF
CDR3 DNA: TGTGCCATCAGTGGGACGGGGGGGACCTACGAGCAGTACTTC

clone size: few
D gene: TRBD2
CDR3 length: 15
J gene: TRBJ2-7
V gene: TRBV3-1
CDR3 protein: CASSHGLAGEYEQYF
CDR3 DNA: TGTGCCAGCAGCCACGGACTAGCGGGGGAGTACGAGCAGTACTTC

clone size: few
D gene: -
CDR3 length: 15
J gene: TRBJ2-2
V gene: TRBV7-2
CDR3 protein: CASSLGSPRAGELFF
CDR3 DNA: TGTGCCAGCAGCTTAGGGTCCCCCCGGGCCGGGGAGCTGTTTTTT

clone size: many
D gene: -
CDR3 length: 14
J gene: TRBJ2-3
V gene: TRBV5-1
CDR3 protein: CASKVGAHTDTQYF
CDR3 DNA: TGCGCCAGCAAGGTTGGCGCCCACACAGATACGCAGTATTTT

clone size: few
D gene: TRBD2
CDR3 length: 15
J gene: TRBJ2-1
V gene: TRBV20-1
CDR3 protein: CSARDGGGNYNEQFF
CDR3 DNA: TGCAGTGCTAGAGATGGGGGAGGGAATTACAATGAGCAGTTCTTC

clone size: many
D gene: TRBD1
CDR3 length: 16
J gene: TRBJ1-2
V gene: TRBV5-1
CDR3 protein: CASSSRSRQGSGGYTF
CDR3 DNA: TGCGCCAGCAGCTCGAGGTCCCGACAGGGGAGCGGTGGCTACACCTTC

clone size: few
D gene: -
CDR3 length: 11
J gene: TRBJ2-3
V gene: TRBV29-1
CDR3 protein: CSVDTAGTQYF
CDR3 DNA: TGCAGCGTTGACACCGCCGGGACGCAGTATTTT

clone size: few
D gene: TRBD1
CDR3 length: 17
J gene: TRBJ2-5
V gene: TRBV28
CDR3 protein: CASSPNRPGQGQETQYF
CDR3 DNA: TGTGCCAGCAGTCCCAATCGCCCGGGACAGGGTCAAGAGACCCAGTACTTC

clone size: few
D gene: TRBD2
CDR3 length: 17
J gene: TRBJ2-5
V gene: TRBV20-1
CDR3 protein: CSARDSPAGGIQETQYF
CDR3 DNA: TGCAGTGCTAGAGATTCCCCGGCGGGAGGGATCCAAGAGACCCAGTACTTC

clone size: many
D gene: -
CDR3 length: 15
J gene: TRBJ2-5
V gene: TRBV20-1
CDR3 protein: CSAPHPGQGGVTQYF
CDR3 DNA: TGCAGTGCACCACACCCCGGACAGGGAGGGGTGACCCAGTACTTC

clone size: few
D gene: -
CDR3 length: 14
J gene: TRBJ2-1
V gene: TRBV2
CDR3 protein: CASSERPIAREQFF
CDR3 DNA: TGTGCCAGCAGTGAACGACCGATAGCGCGCGAGCAGTTCTTC

clone size: -
D gene: TRBD2
CDR3 length: 16
J gene: TRBJ2-7
V gene: TRBV6-1
CDR3 protein: CASSAYSTSGRAEQYF
CDR3 DNA: TGTGCCAGCAGTGCCTATTCGACCAGCGGGAGGGCCGAGCAGTACTTC

clone size: few
D gene: -
CDR3 length: 16
J gene: TRBJ1-5
V gene: TRBV6-2/TRBV6-3
CDR3 protein: CASTPRGGVSNQPQHF
CDR3 DNA: TGTGCCAGCACCCCCAGAGGGGGAGTTAGCAATCAGCCCCAGCATTTT